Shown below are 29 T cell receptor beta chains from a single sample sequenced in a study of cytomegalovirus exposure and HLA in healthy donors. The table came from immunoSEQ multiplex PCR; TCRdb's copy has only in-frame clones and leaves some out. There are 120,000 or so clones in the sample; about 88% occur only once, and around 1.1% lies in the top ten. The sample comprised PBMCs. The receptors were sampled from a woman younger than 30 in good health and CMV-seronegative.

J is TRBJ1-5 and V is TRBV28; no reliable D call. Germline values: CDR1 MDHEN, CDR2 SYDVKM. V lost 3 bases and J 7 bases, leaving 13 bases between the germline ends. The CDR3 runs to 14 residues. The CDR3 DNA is TGTGCCAGCAGTTTTCTGGCAGGCGGGCAGCCCCAGCATTTT. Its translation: CASSFLAGGQPQHF.

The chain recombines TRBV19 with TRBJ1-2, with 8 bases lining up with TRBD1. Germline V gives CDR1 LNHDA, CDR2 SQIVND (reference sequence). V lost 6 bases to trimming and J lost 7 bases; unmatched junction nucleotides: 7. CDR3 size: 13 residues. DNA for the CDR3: TGTGCCAGTAGCCCAGGGGGCTTTTCTGGCTACACCTTC. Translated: CASSPGGFSGYTF.

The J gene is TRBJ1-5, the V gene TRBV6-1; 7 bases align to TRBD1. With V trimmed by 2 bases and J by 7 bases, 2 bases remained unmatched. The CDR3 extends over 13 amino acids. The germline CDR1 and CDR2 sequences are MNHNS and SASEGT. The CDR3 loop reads CASSELQGQPQHF. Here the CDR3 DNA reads TGTGCCAGCAGTGAACTACAGGGGCAGCCCCAGCATTTT.

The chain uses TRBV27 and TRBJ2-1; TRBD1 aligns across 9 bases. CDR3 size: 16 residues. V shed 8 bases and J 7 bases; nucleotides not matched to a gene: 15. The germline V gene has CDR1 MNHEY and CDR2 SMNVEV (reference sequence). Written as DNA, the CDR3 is TGTGCCAGCTCTTCAGACAGGGGGGATGTTATTAATGAGCAGTTCTTC. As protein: CASSSDRGDVINEQFF.

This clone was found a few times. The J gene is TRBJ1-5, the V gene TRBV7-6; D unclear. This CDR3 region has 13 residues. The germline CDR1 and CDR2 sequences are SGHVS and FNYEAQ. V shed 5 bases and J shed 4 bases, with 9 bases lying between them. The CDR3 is CASSAERNQPQHF. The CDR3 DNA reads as TGTGCCAGCAGCGCCGAGAGGAATCAGCCCCAGCATTTT. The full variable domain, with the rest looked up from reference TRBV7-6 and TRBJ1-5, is GAGVSQSPRYKVTKRGQDVALRCDPISGHVSLYWYRQALGQGPEFLTYFNYEAQQDKSGLPNDRFSAERPEGSISTLTIQRTEQRDSAMYRCASSAERNQPQHFGDGTRLSIL.

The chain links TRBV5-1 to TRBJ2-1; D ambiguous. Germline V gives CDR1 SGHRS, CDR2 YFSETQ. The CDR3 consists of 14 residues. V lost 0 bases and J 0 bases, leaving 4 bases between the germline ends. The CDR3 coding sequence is TGCGCCAGCAGCTTGGCTAGCTCCTACAATGAGCAGTTCTTC. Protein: CASSLASSYNEQFF.

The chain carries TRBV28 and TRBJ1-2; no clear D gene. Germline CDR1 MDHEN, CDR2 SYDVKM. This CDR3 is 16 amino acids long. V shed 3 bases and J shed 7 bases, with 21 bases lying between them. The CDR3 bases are TGTGCCAGCAGTTTTCCGACTCGGTCCCGTTTGATTGGCTACACCTTC. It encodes CASSFPTRSRLIGYTF.

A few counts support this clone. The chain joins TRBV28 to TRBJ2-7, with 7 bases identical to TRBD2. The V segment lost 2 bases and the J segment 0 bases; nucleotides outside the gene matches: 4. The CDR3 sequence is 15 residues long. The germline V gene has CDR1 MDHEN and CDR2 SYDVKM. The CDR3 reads CASSLTSDSSYEQYF. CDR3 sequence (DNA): TGTGCCAGCAGTTTAACTAGCGACAGCTCCTACGAGCAGTACTTC.

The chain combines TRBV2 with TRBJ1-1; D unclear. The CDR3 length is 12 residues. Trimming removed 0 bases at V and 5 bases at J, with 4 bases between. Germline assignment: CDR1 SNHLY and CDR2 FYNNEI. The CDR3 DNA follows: TGTGCCAGCAGTGAAGCGTTAACTGAAGCTTTCTTT. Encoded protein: CASSEALTEAFF.

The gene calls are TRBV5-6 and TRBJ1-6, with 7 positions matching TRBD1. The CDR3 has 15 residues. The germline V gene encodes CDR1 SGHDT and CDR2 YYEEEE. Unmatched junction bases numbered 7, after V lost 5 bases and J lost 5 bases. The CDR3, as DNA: TGTGCCAGCAGACCTCTGACAGGGAATAATTCACCCCTCCACTTT. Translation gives CASRPLTGNNSPLHF. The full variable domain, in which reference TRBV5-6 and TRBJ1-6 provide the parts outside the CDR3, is DAGVTQSPTHLIKTRGQQVTLRCSPKSGHDTVSWYQQALGQGPQFIFQYYEEEERQRGNFPDRFSGHQFPNYSSELNVNALLLGDSALYLCASRPLTGNNSPLHFGNGTRLTVT.

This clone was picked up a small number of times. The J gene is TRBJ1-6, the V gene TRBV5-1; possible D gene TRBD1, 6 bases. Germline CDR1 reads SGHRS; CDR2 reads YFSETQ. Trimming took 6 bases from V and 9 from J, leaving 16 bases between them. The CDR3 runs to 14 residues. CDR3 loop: CASKWGGGISPLHF. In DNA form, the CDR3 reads TGCGCCAGCAAATGGGGTGGGGGCATTTCACCCCTCCACTTT.

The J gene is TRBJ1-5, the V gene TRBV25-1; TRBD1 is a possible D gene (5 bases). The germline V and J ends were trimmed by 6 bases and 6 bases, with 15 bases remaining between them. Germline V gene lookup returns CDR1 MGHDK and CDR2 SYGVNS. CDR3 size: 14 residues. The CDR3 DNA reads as TGTGCCAGCAGCACGGGGGTCGGGATTCAGCCCCAGCATTTT. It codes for CASSTGVGIQPQHF. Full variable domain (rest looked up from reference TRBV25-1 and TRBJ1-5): EADIYQTPRYLVIGTGKKITLECSQTMGHDKMYWYQQDPGMELHLIHYSYGVNSTEKGDLSSESTVSRIRTEHFPLTLESARPSHTSQYLCASSTGVGIQPQHFGDGTRLSIL.

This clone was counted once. CDR3 sequence (DNA): TGTGCCAGCAGTGCCTCCAGCGGGGGGGCCGGTGTAGATGAGCAGTTCTTC. Translated: CASSASSGGAGVDEQFF. V is TRBV6-4 and J is TRBJ2-1, with 10 bases fitting TRBD2. The CDR3 sequence is 17 residues long. Germline CDR1 and CDR2: MRHNA and SNTAGT. The V gene end was trimmed by 4 bases and the J gene end by 8 bases; junction bases not matched to a gene: 14.

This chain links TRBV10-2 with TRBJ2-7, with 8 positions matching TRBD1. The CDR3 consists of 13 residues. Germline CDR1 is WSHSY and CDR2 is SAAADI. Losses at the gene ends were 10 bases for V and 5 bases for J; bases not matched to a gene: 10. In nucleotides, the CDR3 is TGCGCCACCACTCGGGACAGGACCCACGAGCAGTACGTC. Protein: CATTRDRTHEQYV.

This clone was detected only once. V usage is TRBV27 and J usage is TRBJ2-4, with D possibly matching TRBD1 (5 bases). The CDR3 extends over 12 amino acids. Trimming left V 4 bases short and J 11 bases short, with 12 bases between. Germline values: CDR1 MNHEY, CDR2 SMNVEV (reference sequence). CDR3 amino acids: CASSSGQGVQYF. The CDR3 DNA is TGTGCCAGCAGTTCCGGCCAAGGGGTTCAGTACTTC.

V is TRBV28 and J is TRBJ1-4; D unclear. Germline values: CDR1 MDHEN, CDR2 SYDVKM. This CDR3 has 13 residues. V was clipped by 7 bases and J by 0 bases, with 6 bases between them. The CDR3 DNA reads TGTGCCAGCATGAGTTCAACTAATGAAAAACTGTTTTTT. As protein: CASMSSTNEKLFF. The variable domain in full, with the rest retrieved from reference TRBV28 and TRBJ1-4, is DVKVTQSSRYLVKRTGEKVFLECVQDMDHENMFWYRQDPGLGLRLIYFSYDVKMKEKGDIPEGYSVSREKKERFSLILESASTNQTSMYLCASMSSTNEKLFFGSGTQLSVL.

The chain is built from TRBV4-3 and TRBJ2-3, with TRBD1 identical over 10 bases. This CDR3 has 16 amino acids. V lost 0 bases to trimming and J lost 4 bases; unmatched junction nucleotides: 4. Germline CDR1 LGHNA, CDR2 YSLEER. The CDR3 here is CASSQDLGQGADTQYF. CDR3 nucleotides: TGCGCCAGCAGCCAAGATCTAGGACAGGGGGCAGATACGCAGTATTTT.

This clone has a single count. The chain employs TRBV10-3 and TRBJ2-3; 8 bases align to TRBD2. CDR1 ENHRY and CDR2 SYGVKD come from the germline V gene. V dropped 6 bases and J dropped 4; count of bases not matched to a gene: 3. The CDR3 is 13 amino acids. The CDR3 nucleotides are TGTGCCATCAGCGGGGGGGCCGCAGATACGCAGTATTTT. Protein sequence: CAISGGAADTQYF.

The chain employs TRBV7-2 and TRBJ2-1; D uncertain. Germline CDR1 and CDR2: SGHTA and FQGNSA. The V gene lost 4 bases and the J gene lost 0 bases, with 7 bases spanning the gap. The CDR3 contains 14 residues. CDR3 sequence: CASSSFSSYNEQFF. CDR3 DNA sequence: TGTGCCAGCAGCTCCTTCAGCTCCTACAATGAGCAGTTCTTC.

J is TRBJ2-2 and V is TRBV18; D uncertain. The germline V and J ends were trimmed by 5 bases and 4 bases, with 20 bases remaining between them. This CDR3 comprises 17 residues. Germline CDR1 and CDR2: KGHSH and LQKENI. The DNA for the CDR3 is TGTGCCAGCTCAGACCACACTCCACGAGGCTTCACCGGGGAGCTGTTTTTT. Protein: CASSDHTPRGFTGELFF.

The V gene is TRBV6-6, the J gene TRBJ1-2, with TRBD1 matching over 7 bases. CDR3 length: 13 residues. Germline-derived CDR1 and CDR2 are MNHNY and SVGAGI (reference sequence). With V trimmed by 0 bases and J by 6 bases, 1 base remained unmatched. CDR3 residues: CASSYSTGNGYTF. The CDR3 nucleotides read TGTGCCAGCAGTTACTCGACAGGGAATGGCTACACCTTC.

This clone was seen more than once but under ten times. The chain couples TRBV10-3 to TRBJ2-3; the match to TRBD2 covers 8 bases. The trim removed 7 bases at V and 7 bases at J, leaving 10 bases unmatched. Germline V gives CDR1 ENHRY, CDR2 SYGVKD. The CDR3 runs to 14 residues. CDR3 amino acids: CAIMSSGELNTQYF. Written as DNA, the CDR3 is TGTGCCATCATGAGTAGCGGGGAGCTTAATACGCAGTATTTT.

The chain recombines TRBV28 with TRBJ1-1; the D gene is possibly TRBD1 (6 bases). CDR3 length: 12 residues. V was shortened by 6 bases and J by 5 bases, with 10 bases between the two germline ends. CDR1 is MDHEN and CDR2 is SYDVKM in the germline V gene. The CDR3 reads CASRKQGTEAFF. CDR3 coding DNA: TGTGCCAGCAGAAAACAGGGAACTGAAGCTTTCTTT.

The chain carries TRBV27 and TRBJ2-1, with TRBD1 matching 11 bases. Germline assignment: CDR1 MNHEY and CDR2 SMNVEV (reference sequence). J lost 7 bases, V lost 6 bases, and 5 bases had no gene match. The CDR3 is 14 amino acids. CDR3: CASSRDRGKNEQFF. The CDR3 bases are TGTGCCAGCAGCCGGGACAGGGGGAAGAATGAGCAGTTCTTC.

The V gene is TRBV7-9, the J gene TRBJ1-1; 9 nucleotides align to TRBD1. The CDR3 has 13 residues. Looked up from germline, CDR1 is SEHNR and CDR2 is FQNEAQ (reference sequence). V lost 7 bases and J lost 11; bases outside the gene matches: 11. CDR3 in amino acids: CASNPDRGVRAFF. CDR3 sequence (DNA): TGTGCCAGCAACCCTGACAGGGGGGTCCGGGCTTTCTTT.

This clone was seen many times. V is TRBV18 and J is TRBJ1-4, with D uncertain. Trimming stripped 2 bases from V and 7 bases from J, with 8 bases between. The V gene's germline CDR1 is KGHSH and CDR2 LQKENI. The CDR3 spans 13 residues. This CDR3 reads CASSPGSGEKLFF. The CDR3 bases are TGTGCCAGCTCACCAGGATCAGGTGAAAAACTGTTTTTT.

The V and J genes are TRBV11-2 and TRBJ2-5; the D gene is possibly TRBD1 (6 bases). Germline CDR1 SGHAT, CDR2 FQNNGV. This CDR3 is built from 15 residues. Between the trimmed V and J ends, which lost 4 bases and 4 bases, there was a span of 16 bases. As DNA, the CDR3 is TGTGCCAGCAGCTCCGTTGGACAGCCGGGAGAGACCCAGTACTTC. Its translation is CASSSVGQPGETQYF.

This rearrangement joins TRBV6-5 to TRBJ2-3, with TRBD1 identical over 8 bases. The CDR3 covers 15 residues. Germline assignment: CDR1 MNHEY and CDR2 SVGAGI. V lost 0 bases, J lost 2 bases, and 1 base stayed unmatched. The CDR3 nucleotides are TGTGCCAGCAGTTACTCGGGACAGGTCACAGATACGCAGTATTTT. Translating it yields CASSYSGQVTDTQYF.

The CDR3 is CAISGSSGIDEQFF. CDR3 bases: TGTGCCATCAGTGGGTCTAGCGGGATCGATGAGCAGTTCTTC. V gene TRBV10-3 combines with J gene TRBJ2-1, with 9 bases fitting TRBD2. The ends lost 4 bases at V and 8 bases at J; junction bases unmatched: 6. The CDR3 contains 14 residues. Germline CDR1 reads ENHRY; CDR2 reads SYGVKD.